The 25 T cell receptor beta chains presented below share a single source sample, sequenced in a study of chemoradiotherapy in HPV16-positive cancers. Libraries were prepared by immunoSEQ multiplex PCR; TCRdb keeps only in-frame clonotypes and omits some of them. The top ten hold about 9.4% of the sample, which has more than 1,500 clones, approximately 74% seen once. The sample was tumor tissue, taken from a patient who underwent chemoradiotherapy. The receptors derive from a human donor with HPV-associated anogenital cancer.

This CDR3 reads CASSYPLGRGTDTQYF. CDR3 sequence (DNA): TGTGCCAGCAGTTACCCCCTTGGGAGAGGGACAGATACGCAGTATTTT. The rearrangement links TRBV6-6 to TRBJ2-3; a possible D gene is TRBD2 (5 bases). This CDR3 contains 16 residues. V dropped 2 bases and J dropped 3 bases, with 15 bases sitting between them. The germline CDR1 and CDR2 sequences are MNHNY and SVGAGI (reference sequence).

The chain employs TRBV9 and TRBJ2-1, with TRBD1 matching 9 bases. Germline V gene sequence: CDR1 SGDLS, CDR2 YYNGEE. J was trimmed by 6 bases and V by 3 bases; bases with no gene match: 7. CDR3 length: 15 residues. CDR3 residues: CASSERQGGANEQFF. The DNA of the CDR3 is TGTGCCAGCAGCGAGAGACAGGGGGGTGCCAATGAGCAGTTCTTC.

The V gene is TRBV5-1, the J gene TRBJ2-7, with 11 bases that match TRBD1. The CDR3 consists of 14 residues. CDR1 is SGHRS and CDR2 is YFSETQ in the germline V gene. Trimming took 4 bases from V and 7 from J; bases not matched to a gene: 7. CDR3 sequence (DNA): TGCGCCAGCAGCACGGGACAGGGGGAGGGGGAGCAGTACTTC. This sequence encodes CASSTGQGEGEQYF.

This clone turned up a few times. CDR3 sequence (DNA): TGTGCCAGCAGCTTAGTAGGGTACGAGCAGTACTTC. Its translation is CASSLVGYEQYF. This rearrangement joins TRBV11-3 to TRBJ2-7; unclear D gene. The CDR3 totals 12 residues. Trimming pared 1 base from V and 4 bases from J, leaving 5 bases between. Germline loops: CDR1 SGHNT, CDR2 YENEEA.

This chain joins TRBV7-8 and TRBJ2-7; 7 nucleotides match TRBD1. The CDR3 has 15 amino acids. Germline V gene data show CDR1 as SGHVS and CDR2 as FQNEAQ. Trimming cost V 1 base and J 7 bases; bases outside gene matches: 10. The CDR3 protein is CASSLVQGPSREQYF. Written as DNA, the CDR3 is TGTGCCAGCAGCTTAGTACAGGGGCCCTCCCGAGAGCAGTACTTC.

The chain has TRBV5-3 and TRBJ2-7, with a weak D call TRBD2 (6 bases). TRBV5-3 qualifies as an ORF whose function is uncertain. The CDR3 is 13 amino acids. V lost 0 bases to trimming and J lost 7 bases, with 11 bases between them. In nucleotides, the CDR3 is TGTGCCAGAAGCTTGGGGCCGGGGGATGAGCAGTACTTC. Translation gives CARSLGPGDEQYF.

The genes are TRBV29-1 and TRBJ2-1, with D possibly TRBD2 on 7 matching bases. In germline, CDR1 is SQVTM, CDR2 ANQGSEA. The CDR3 contains 19 residues. Trimming took 3 bases from V and 0 from J, leaving 24 bases between them. CDR3 residues: CSVDGVGGPKGGSYNEQFF. Written as DNA, the CDR3 is TGCAGCGTTGACGGGGTGGGGGGGCCCAAGGGGGGCTCCTACAATGAGCAGTTCTTC.

V gene TRBV18 combines with J gene TRBJ2-4, with D perhaps matching TRBD1 (5 bases). Per the germline V gene, CDR1 is KGHSH and CDR2 is LQKENI. Trimming shortened V by 6 bases and J by 0 bases, and 12 bases separated the two germline ends. This CDR3 region has 15 residues. The CDR3 nucleotides are TGTGCCAGCTCTTACAGCAGGGTAGCCAAAAACATTCAGTACTTC. This encodes CASSYSRVAKNIQYF.

V and J are TRBV7-8 and TRBJ1-3; D is uncertain. Trimming left V 5 bases short and J 4 bases short, with 15 bases between. From germline, CDR1 is SGHVS and CDR2 FQNEAQ. The CDR3 totals 15 residues. The CDR3 DNA sequence: TGTGCCAGCAGCGCAGGAGGGTTCGGGGGAAACACCATATATTTT. This gives the protein CASSAGGFGGNTIYF.

This clone was picked up one time. The V gene is TRBV28, the J gene TRBJ2-5; 9 bases align to TRBD1. Per the germline V gene, CDR1 is MDHEN and CDR2 is SYDVKM. The trim removed 2 bases at V and 3 bases at J, leaving 1 base unmatched. The CDR3 spans 14 residues. Here the CDR3 DNA reads TGTGCCAGCAGTTTAAGGACAGGGGAAGAGACCCAGTACTTC. Protein: CASSLRTGEETQYF.

The rearrangement uses TRBV5-1 and TRBJ2-7; D is unresolved. Trimming pared 4 bases from V and 6 bases from J, leaving 8 bases between. The CDR3 runs to 11 residues. Germline V gene sequence: CDR1 SGHRS, CDR2 YFSETQ. DNA for the CDR3: TGCGCCAGCAGCAGGACGGCCGAGCAGTACTTC. This translates into CASSRTAEQYF. The full variable domain, completed using reference TRBV5-1 and TRBJ2-7, is KAGVTQTPRYLIKTRGQQVTLSCSPISGHRSVSWYQQTPGQGLQFLFEYFSETQRNKGNFPGRFSGRQFSNSRSEMNVSTLELGDSALYLCASSRTAEQYFGPGTRLTVT.

This clone was seen more than once but under ten times. The chain's CDR3 is CASSFGTATSAFF. The DNA for the CDR3 is TGTGCCAGCAGCTTTGGGACCGCGACCTCGGCTTTCTTT. The chain links TRBV7-8 to TRBJ1-1; tentatively, D is TRBD1 (5 bases). The CDR3 contains 13 residues. Germline CDR1 is SGHVS and CDR2 is FQNEAQ. V dropped 3 bases and J dropped 11 bases, with 16 bases sitting between them.

The V and J genes are TRBV5-1 and TRBJ2-5, with 11 bases that match TRBD2. CDR3 length: 15 residues. The V segment lost 6 bases and the J segment 4 bases; nucleotides outside the gene matches: 8. Germline assignment: CDR1 SGHRS and CDR2 YFSETQ. The CDR3 DNA reads as TGCGCCAGCACCATAGCGGGAGGGCAAGGAGAGACCCAGTACTTC. Translation gives CASTIAGGQGETQYF.

V is TRBV30 and J is TRBJ1-6; D is unresolved. The CDR3 spans 14 residues. Germline CDR1 and CDR2: GTSNPN and SVGIG (reference sequence). The V gene lost 0 bases and the J gene lost 7 bases, with 10 bases spanning the gap. The CDR3 spells CAWSVRSGNSPLHF. The CDR3 DNA follows: TGTGCCTGGAGTGTACGTTCGGGAAATTCACCCCTCCACTTT.

This clone turned up a few times. The V call is TRBV7-3, the J call TRBJ2-6, with 9 bases fitting TRBD1. V lost 5 bases, J lost 0 bases, and 5 bases stayed unmatched. This CDR3 has 17 residues. Germline values: CDR1 SGHTA, CDR2 FQGTGA. The CDR3 sequence is CASSLGTGNSGANVLTF. The DNA of the CDR3 is TGTGCCAGCAGCCTCGGGACAGGGAACTCTGGGGCCAACGTCCTGACTTTC.

V usage is TRBV2 and J usage is TRBJ1-2; unclear D gene. Trimming pared 5 bases from V and 8 bases from J, leaving 15 bases between. The CDR3 loop spans 13 amino acids. Per the germline V gene, CDR1 is SNHLY and CDR2 is FYNNEI. CDR3 DNA sequence: TGTGCCAGCAGTTTCGGGCCCGACGCCGGCTACACCTTC. It encodes CASSFGPDAGYTF. Full variable domain (remainder filled in from reference TRBV2 and TRBJ1-2): EPEVTQTPSHQVTQMGQEVILRCVPISNHLYFYWYRQILGQKVEFLVSFYNNEISEKSEIFDDQFSVERPDGSNFTLKIRSTKLEDSAMYFCASSFGPDAGYTFGSGTRLTVV.

This chain joins TRBV18 and TRBJ1-4; 7 bases match TRBD1. The V gene end was trimmed by 5 bases and the J gene end by 0 bases; junction bases not matched to a gene: 18. The CDR3 spans 20 residues. Germline CDR1 KGHSH, CDR2 LQKENI. The CDR3 DNA sequence: TGTGCCAGCTCATCATCTTACCGGGACAGACTAAGTACAACTAATGAAAAACTGTTTTTT. Its translation is CASSSSYRDRLSTTNEKLFF.

The chain combines TRBV13 with TRBJ2-5, with D tentatively TRBD2 (5 bases). Germline V CDR1 and CDR2: PRHDT, FYEKMQ (reference sequence). The CDR3 consists of 14 residues. V lost 2 bases and J 7 bases, leaving 14 bases between the germline ends. The CDR3 is CASSLTGFSGTQYF. The CDR3 nucleotides read TGTGCCAGCAGCTTAACGGGGTTTTCCGGGACCCAGTACTTC. The full variable domain, completed using reference TRBV13 and TRBJ2-5, is AAGVIQSPRHLIKEKRETATLKCYPIPRHDTVYWYQQGPGQDPQFLISFYEKMQSDKGSIPDRFSAQQFSDYHSELNMSSLELGDSALYFCASSLTGFSGTQYFGPGTRLLVL.

This clone was counted a single time. The chain carries TRBV2 and TRBJ1-5; the match to TRBD1 covers 8 bases. The V gene end was trimmed by 4 bases and the J gene end by 4 bases; junction bases not matched to a gene: 6. CDR1 is SNHLY and CDR2 is FYNNEI in the germline V gene. The CDR3 contains 15 residues. CDR3 coding DNA: TGTGCCAGCAGTGGGCCAGGGGGCCCTAATCAGCCCCAGCATTTT. This codes for CASSGPGGPNQPQHF.

Written as DNA, the CDR3 is TGTGCCAGCAGTTCCTCGGGTGCGGGGGAAGAGACCCAGTACTTC. Translating it yields CASSSSGAGEETQYF. The V and J genes are TRBV27 and TRBJ2-5, with TRBD2 identical over 7 bases. V lost 4 bases to trimming and J lost 3 bases; unmatched junction nucleotides: 8. Germline V lookup: CDR1 MNHEY, CDR2 SMNVEV (reference sequence). This CDR3 is built from 15 residues.

V gene TRBV5-6 combines with J gene TRBJ2-7, with a weak D call TRBD2 (6 bases). The CDR3 runs 16 residues. Germline V lookup: CDR1 SGHDT, CDR2 YYEEEE. Trimming removed 5 bases at V and 0 bases at J, with 18 bases between. The CDR3 here is CASRIRFGSGSYEQYF. The CDR3, as DNA: TGTGCCAGCAGGATCCGGTTCGGGAGTGGCTCCTACGAGCAGTACTTC.

Only a few counts were recorded for this clone. The chain recombines TRBV6-6 with TRBJ2-6; D is ambiguous. This CDR3 spans 16 amino acids. Germline CDR1 MNHNY, CDR2 SVGAGI (reference sequence). Trimming cost V 5 bases and J 0 bases, with 11 bases left between them. In DNA form, the CDR3 reads TGTGCCAGCAGTCCCCTGTTCACCTCTGGGGCCAACGTCCTGACTTTC. Its translation: CASSPLFTSGANVLTF.

The rearrangement joins TRBV15 to TRBJ2-5, with 8 bases matching TRBD1. CDR3 size: 13 residues. Germline lookup yields CDR1 LNHNV and CDR2 YYDKDF (reference sequence). The V segment lost 4 bases and the J segment 4 bases; nucleotides outside the gene matches: 2. The CDR3 loop is CATSTDRVETQYF. DNA for the CDR3: TGTGCCACCAGCACGGACAGGGTAGAGACCCAGTACTTC. Using reference TRBV15 and TRBJ2-5 for the parts outside the CDR3, the full variable domain is DAMVIQNPRYQVTQFGKPVTLSCSQTLNHNVMYWYQQKSSQAPKLLFHYYDKDFNNEADTPDNFQSRRPNTSFCFLDIRSPGLGDTAMYLCATSTDRVETQYFGPGTRLLVL.

This clone was counted between two and nine times. The V call is TRBV28, the J call TRBJ1-5; D might be TRBD1 (5 bases). Trimming left V 1 base short and J 1 base short, with 11 bases between. The CDR3 length is 16 residues. Germline assignment: CDR1 MDHEN and CDR2 SYDVKM. CDR3: CASSLFGGSSNQPQHF. The CDR3, as DNA: TGTGCCAGCAGTTTATTCGGGGGAAGCAGCAATCAGCCCCAGCATTTT.

This clone appeared once. This rearrangement joins TRBV5-1 to TRBJ2-3, with D possibly TRBD2 on 5 matching bases. V was clipped by 3 bases and J by 4 bases, with 9 bases between them. Germline CDR1 reads SGHRS; CDR2 reads YFSETQ. This CDR3 comprises 13 residues. The CDR3 nucleotides read TGCGCCAGCAGCTACGACGGGGCAGATACGCAGTATTTT. Protein: CASSYDGADTQYF.